This T cell receptor (beta chain) came from a study of early T cells in non-severe SARS-CoV-2 infection. Study results and limitations: Matching results from VDJdb favored anti-spike CD8 responses, leaving private and CD4 specificities undetected.

The sample holds a few counts of this clonotype. Its antigen remains unidentified. cDNA molecules, individually, were tagged with unique molecular identifiers. TCRdb processed the 5' RACE reads anew with MiXCR; each CDR3 protein has one entry. The repertoire holds around 49,000 distinct CDR3 sequences, with around 10% as singletons. Per the germline V gene, CDR1 is SQVTM and CDR2 is ANQGSEA. The CDR3 runs 12 residues. V dropped 4 bases and J dropped 5 bases, with 9 bases sitting between them. The sequenced material came from whole blood. The receptor's source is an adult who was a healthcare worker with PCR-confirmed SARS-CoV-2 infection or an uninfected control (not recorded which). The rearrangement links TRBV29-1 to TRBJ1-5; TRBD1 is a possible D gene (6 bases). CDR3 sequence: CSVGDKDQPQHF. The CDR3 DNA is TGCAGCGTTGGGGACAAAGATCAGCCCCAGCATTTT. Based on the CDR3 plus reference TRBV29-1 and TRBJ1-5, the full variable domain is SAVISQKPSRDICQRGTSLTIQCQVDSQVTMMFWYRQQPGQSLTLIATANQGSEATYESGFVIDKFPISRPNLTFSTLTVSNMSPEDSSIYLCSVGDKDQPQHFGDGTRLSIL.